This record looks at one TCR beta chain sequence and its context. The entry originates in a study of blood T cell repertoires in COVID-19. Study details: Sites across the United States, Italy and Spain contributed samples from acute and convalescent COVID-19. From T cells, B-cell-depleted T cells, or PBMCs came the material, which was cDNA or gDNA.

As handled by the study authors: Reference gene primer amplification gave nucleated cell count estimates. Profiling relied on immunoSEQ multiplex PCR, and the TCRdb table lists in-frame clones only, not all of them. D and trimming were read from the DNA, whereas the V and J calls and clone size are those reported in that table. This sample has 75,000 to 90,000 clones, with around nine tenths found just once. The CDR3 runs 17 residues. The junction had 10 bases not matched to a gene; V was cut back by 7 bases and J by 0 bases. CDR1 is LNHDA, CDR2 SQIVND, per germline (reference sequence). The specimen was peripheral blood. The rearrangement uses TRBV19 and TRBJ1-5, with 9 bases aligning to TRBD1. The sequence derives from a man aged 50-59 years with active or convalescent COVID-19. CDR3 sequence reads: CASTTTGGDYSNQPQHF. The CDR3 DNA reads as TGTGCCAGTACCACGACAGGGGGGGACTATAGCAATCAGCCCCAGCATTTT.